This record concerns one TCR beta chain sequence. Its specificity is not known. These data belong to a study of T cell repertoires in cytomegalovirus infection. At the level of the study: Signatures in public TCR beta sequences pointed to both CMV infection and matching HLA type. Study-level results: Ex vivo, HLA-C-restricted CMV-specific TCR beta clonotypes prevailed over the rest of the response.

TCRdb called the reads again in MiXCR, with one record for every CDR3 protein. The sample shows 600,000 to 800,000 distinct CDR3 sequences, around 24% of them seen only once. Germline V gene lookup returns CDR1 SEHNR and CDR2 FQNEAQ (reference sequence). V shed 5 bases, J shed 12 bases, and the junction held 16 bases outside the gene matches. The CDR3 covers 15 residues. This receptor was identified in a human donor in good health (CMV status not recorded). Some clones in this sample may be carry-over from other donors' samples. The V call is TRBV7-9, the J call TRBJ2-1; 7 bases line up with TRBD1. Sample: CD8+ T cells from PBMCs. The DNA for the CDR3 is TGTGCCAGCAGCGACAGGGTGCCGCGAATCCCCGTGCAGTTCTTC. It codes for CASSDRVPRIPVQFF. The whole variable domain, filled in from reference TRBV7-9 and TRBJ2-1, reads DTGVSQNPRHKITKRGQNVTFRCDPISEHNRLYWYRQTLGQGPEFLTYFQNEAQLEKSRLLSDRFSAERPKGSFSTLEIQRTEQGDSAMYLCASSDRVPRIPVQFFGPGTRLTVL.